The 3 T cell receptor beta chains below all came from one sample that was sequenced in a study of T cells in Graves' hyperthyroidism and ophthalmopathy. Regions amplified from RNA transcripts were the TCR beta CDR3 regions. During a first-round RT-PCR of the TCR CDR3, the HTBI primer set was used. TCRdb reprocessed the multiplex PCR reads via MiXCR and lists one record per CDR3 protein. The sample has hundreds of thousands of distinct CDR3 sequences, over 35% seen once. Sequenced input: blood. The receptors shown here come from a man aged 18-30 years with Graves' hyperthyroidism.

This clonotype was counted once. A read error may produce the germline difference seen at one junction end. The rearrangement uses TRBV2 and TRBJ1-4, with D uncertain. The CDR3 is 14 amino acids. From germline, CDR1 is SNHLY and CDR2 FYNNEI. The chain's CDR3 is CAIPAPGGNEKLFF. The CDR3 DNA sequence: TGCGCCATCCCGGCCCCCGGCGGTAATGAAAAACTGTTTTTT. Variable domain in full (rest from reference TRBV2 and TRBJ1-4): EPEVTQTPSHQVTQMGQEVILRCVPISNHLYFYWYRQILGQKVEFLVSFYNNEISEKSEIFDDQFSVERPDGSNFTLKIRSTKLEDSAMYFCAIPAPGGNEKLFFGSGTQLSVL.

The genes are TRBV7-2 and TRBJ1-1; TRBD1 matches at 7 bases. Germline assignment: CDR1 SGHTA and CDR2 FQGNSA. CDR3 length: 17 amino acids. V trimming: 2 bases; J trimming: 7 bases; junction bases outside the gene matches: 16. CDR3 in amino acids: CASSLWDQQGHQNEAFF. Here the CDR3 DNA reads TGTGCCAGCAGCTTATGGGACCAACAGGGGCATCAGAATGAAGCTTTCTTT.

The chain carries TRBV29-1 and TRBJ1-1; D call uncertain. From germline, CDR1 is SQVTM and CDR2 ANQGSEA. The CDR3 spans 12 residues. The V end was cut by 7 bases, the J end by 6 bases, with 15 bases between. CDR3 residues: CSADVSGAEAFF. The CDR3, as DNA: TGCAGCGCCGACGTCTCAGGCGCTGAAGCTTTCTTT.